This is a list of T cell receptor beta chains from one sample in a study of cytomegalovirus exposure and HLA in healthy donors. Libraries were prepared by immunoSEQ multiplex PCR; TCRdb keeps only in-frame clonotypes and omits some of them. The sample lists 100,000 or so clones, 60% to 85% occurring once. Sample: PBMCs. The receptors were gathered from a man aged 50 to 59 in good health and CMV-seronegative. CDR3s include the opening cysteine and the closing phenylalanine or tryptophan. The D gene is left open where the match is weak. Rows may omit the clone size; those that give it use once, few, many or a size class.

clone size: .
CDR3 length: 14
J gene: TRBJ2-1
D gene: TRBD2
V gene: TRBV7-2
CDR3 DNA: TGTGCCAGCAGCATGGGACTAGCTTGGAATGAGCAGTTCTTC
CDR3 protein: CASSMGLAWNEQFF

clone size: .
CDR3 length: 11
J gene: TRBJ2-7
D gene: TRBD1
V gene: TRBV29-1
CDR3 DNA: TGCAGCGGACAGGGGGCGGGCGAGCAGTACTTC
CDR3 protein: CSGQGAGEQYF

clone size: .
CDR3 length: 12
J gene: TRBJ2-2
D gene: TRBD1
V gene: TRBV29-1
CDR3 DNA: TGCAGCGTGGGACAGGGGACCGGGGAGCTGTTTTTT
CDR3 protein: CSVGQGTGELFF

clone size: .
CDR3 length: 13
J gene: TRBJ1-1
D gene: .
V gene: TRBV27
CDR3 DNA: TGTGCCAGCAGTAGGGAGGGATACACTGAAGCTTTCTTT
CDR3 protein: CASSREGYTEAFF

clone size: .
CDR3 length: 15
J gene: TRBJ1-4
D gene: .
V gene: TRBV7-9
CDR3 DNA: TGTGCCAGCAGCTTAGCAGGGGGTACTAATGAAAAACTGTTTTTT
CDR3 protein: CASSLAGGTNEKLFF

clone size: .
CDR3 length: 13
J gene: TRBJ2-5
D gene: .
V gene: TRBV18
CDR3 DNA: TGTGCCAGCTCACAACAGGGAGGGGAGACCCAGTACTTC
CDR3 protein: CASSQQGGETQYF

clone size: once
CDR3 length: 14
J gene: TRBJ1-2
D gene: TRBD1
V gene: TRBV5-5
CDR3 DNA: TGTGCCAGCAGCCGATTCGACAGGGAGTATGGCTACACCTTC
CDR3 protein: CASSRFDREYGYTF

clone size: .
CDR3 length: 15
J gene: TRBJ1-6
D gene: .
V gene: TRBV2
CDR3 DNA: TGTGCCAGCAGTCCCCAGGGTACTCGGGCTTCACCCCTCCACTTT
CDR3 protein: CASSPQGTRASPLHF

clone size: .
CDR3 length: 15
J gene: TRBJ1-2
D gene: .
V gene: TRBV6-5
CDR3 DNA: TGTGCCAGCAGTTACTTAACGGGACTGCCGCATGGCTACACCTTC
CDR3 protein: CASSYLTGLPHGYTF

clone size: .
CDR3 length: 14
J gene: TRBJ1-1
D gene: .
V gene: TRBV30
CDR3 DNA: TGTGCCTGGAGATCGCAGAAGAGCGGCCGGGAAGCTTTCTTT
CDR3 protein: CAWRSQKSGREAFF

clone size: few
CDR3 length: 11
J gene: TRBJ2-7
D gene: .
V gene: TRBV2
CDR3 DNA: TGTGCCAGCAGTCAAACCTACGAGCAGTACTTC
CDR3 protein: CASSQTYEQYF

clone size: .
CDR3 length: 13
J gene: TRBJ1-2
D gene: .
V gene: TRBV6-1
CDR3 DNA: TGTGCCAGCACGCCGCGGAGGGACTATGGCTACACCTTC
CDR3 protein: CASTPRRDYGYTF

clone size: .
CDR3 length: 13
J gene: TRBJ1-1
D gene: .
V gene: TRBV19
CDR3 DNA: TGTGCCAGTAGTTGGAGCGCGGACACTGAAGCTTTCTTT
CDR3 protein: CASSWSADTEAFF

clone size: .
CDR3 length: 16
J gene: TRBJ2-3
D gene: .
V gene: TRBV9
CDR3 DNA: TGTGCCAGTACACCCGGGACTCCTAAACCCACAGATACGCAGTATTTT
CDR3 protein: CASTPGTPKPTDTQYF

clone size: .
CDR3 length: 15
J gene: TRBJ2-2
D gene: .
V gene: TRBV7-2
CDR3 DNA: TGTGCCAGCACTTCGTTTCGAGCGAACACCGGGGAGCTGTTTTTT
CDR3 protein: CASTSFRANTGELFF

clone size: few
CDR3 length: 15
J gene: TRBJ1-1
D gene: .
V gene: TRBV19
CDR3 DNA: TGTGCCAGTACCCTGGGGGTGACAGGTAACACTGAAGCTTTCTTT
CDR3 protein: CASTLGVTGNTEAFF

clone size: .
CDR3 length: 15
J gene: TRBJ1-1
D gene: .
V gene: TRBV18
CDR3 DNA: TGTGCCAGCTCACCAGCTGGACAGCAGAACACTGAAGCTTTCTTT
CDR3 protein: CASSPAGQQNTEAFF

clone size: .
CDR3 length: 14
J gene: TRBJ2-1
D gene: TRBD1
V gene: TRBV5-6
CDR3 DNA: TGTGCCAGCAGCTCCTGGGGACAGTACAATGAGCAGTTCTTC
CDR3 protein: CASSSWGQYNEQFF

clone size: once
CDR3 length: 14
J gene: TRBJ2-2
D gene: TRBD2
V gene: TRBV7-2
CDR3 DNA: TGTGCCAGCAGCTTCGGGACTATGTTCCGGGAGCTGTTTTTT
CDR3 protein: CASSFGTMFRELFF

clone size: .
CDR3 length: 14
J gene: TRBJ2-7
D gene: .
V gene: TRBV5-1
CDR3 DNA: TGCGCGGTCCAGGCCGGGACAAAAGACTACGAGCAGTACTTC
CDR3 protein: CAVQAGTKDYEQYF

clone size: .
CDR3 length: 15
J gene: TRBJ2-3
D gene: .
V gene: TRBV10-1
CDR3 DNA: TGCGCCAGCACCTCTTTTGGGGGCGGGACAGATACGCAGTATTTT
CDR3 protein: CASTSFGGGTDTQYF

clone size: .
CDR3 length: 14
J gene: TRBJ2-2
D gene: TRBD1
V gene: TRBV6-5
CDR3 DNA: TGTGCCAGCAGCTGGGGACAGGGGGCCGGGGAGCTGTTTTTT
CDR3 protein: CASSWGQGAGELFF

clone size: once
CDR3 length: 15
J gene: TRBJ1-5
D gene: TRBD1
V gene: TRBV6-1
CDR3 DNA: TGTGCCAGCAGTACAACACAGGGGGGGGTAAAGCCCCAGCATTTT
CDR3 protein: CASSTTQGGVKPQHF

clone size: .
CDR3 length: 15
J gene: TRBJ2-7
D gene: .
V gene: TRBV11-2
CDR3 DNA: TGTGCCAGCAGCTTAGGGTTGGGCAGGGTCTACGAGCAGTACTTC
CDR3 protein: CASSLGLGRVYEQYF

clone size: .
CDR3 length: 15
J gene: TRBJ1-2
D gene: .
V gene: TRBV6-6
CDR3 DNA: TGTGCCAGCAGCCCCGGGGGTGGGTCTAACTATGGCTACACCTTC
CDR3 protein: CASSPGGGSNYGYTF

clone size: .
CDR3 length: 14
J gene: TRBJ2-2
D gene: .
V gene: TRBV15
CDR3 DNA: TGTGCCACCAGCAGAGATCGGGAAAGGAGGGAGCTGTTTTTT
CDR3 protein: CATSRDRERRELFF

clone size: .
CDR3 length: 15
J gene: TRBJ2-3
D gene: TRBD2
V gene: TRBV6-1
CDR3 DNA: TGTGCCAGCCAAGTCTTAGCGGGAGGAACAGATACGCAGTATTTT
CDR3 protein: CASQVLAGGTDTQYF

clone size: .
CDR3 length: 13
J gene: TRBJ2-5
D gene: TRBD1
V gene: TRBV28
CDR3 DNA: TGTGCCACTTCGTCAGGGGGAATAGAGACCCAGTACTTC
CDR3 protein: CATSSGGIETQYF

clone size: .
CDR3 length: 13
J gene: TRBJ2-2
D gene: TRBD1
V gene: TRBV29-1
CDR3 DNA: TGCAGCGTAGTAACAGGGGGCGGCGGGGAGCTGTTTTTT
CDR3 protein: CSVVTGGGGELFF

clone size: .
CDR3 length: 13
J gene: TRBJ2-5
D gene: .
V gene: TRBV19
CDR3 DNA: TGTGCCAGTAACCCGGACGGCGGGGAGACCCAGTACTTC
CDR3 protein: CASNPDGGETQYF

clone size: .
CDR3 length: 14
J gene: TRBJ2-2
D gene: .
V gene: TRBV7-3
CDR3 DNA: TGTGCCAGCAGTCAAAATGCGGGCCACGGGGAGCTGTTTTTT
CDR3 protein: CASSQNAGHGELFF

clone size: .
CDR3 length: 17
J gene: TRBJ2-3
D gene: TRBD1
V gene: TRBV9
CDR3 DNA: TGTGCCAGCAGGCAGGGGGCGTCTAGCCGTGGAACAGATACGCAGTATTTT
CDR3 protein: CASRQGASSRGTDTQYF

clone size: .
CDR3 length: 15
J gene: TRBJ2-7
D gene: TRBD1
V gene: TRBV6-6
CDR3 DNA: TGTGCCAGCAGTTACACCCGGGACAGGATATACGAGCAGTACTTC
CDR3 protein: CASSYTRDRIYEQYF

clone size: once
CDR3 length: 12
J gene: TRBJ2-5
D gene: .
V gene: TRBV5-1
CDR3 DNA: TGCGCCAGCAGCTGGAGACAAGAGACCCAGTACTTC
CDR3 protein: CASSWRQETQYF

clone size: .
CDR3 length: 16
J gene: TRBJ1-1
D gene: .
V gene: TRBV28
CDR3 DNA: TGTGCCAGCAGTTTTGGTGCGACAGGTCCATACACTGAAGCTTTCTTT
CDR3 protein: CASSFGATGPYTEAFF

clone size: .
CDR3 length: 16
J gene: TRBJ2-1
D gene: .
V gene: TRBV7-9
CDR3 DNA: TGTGCCAGCAGCACGGCCGGGGGTGTTCTCTACAATGAGCAGTTCTTC
CDR3 protein: CASSTAGGVLYNEQFF

clone size: .
CDR3 length: 13
J gene: TRBJ2-2
D gene: .
V gene: TRBV5-1
CDR3 DNA: TGCGCCAGCAGCTTGCCTAGCCTACGGGAGCTGTTTTTT
CDR3 protein: CASSLPSLRELFF

clone size: .
CDR3 length: 14
J gene: TRBJ1-2
D gene: TRBD1
V gene: TRBV2
CDR3 DNA: TGTGCCAGCAGTGTAGGGACAGGGTCTACTGGCTACACCTTC
CDR3 protein: CASSVGTGSTGYTF

clone size: .
CDR3 length: 17
J gene: TRBJ2-2
D gene: .
V gene: TRBV4-1
CDR3 DNA: TGCGCCAGCAGCCAAGAGGGAATCAGGGTGGGCACCGGGGAGCTGTTTTTT
CDR3 protein: CASSQEGIRVGTGELFF

clone size: .
CDR3 length: 12
J gene: TRBJ1-1
D gene: .
V gene: TRBV7-9
CDR3 DNA: TGTTCCAGCAGCTTAGTTCTACAGGAAGCTTTCTTT
CDR3 protein: CSSSLVLQEAFF

clone size: .
CDR3 length: 12
J gene: TRBJ2-3
D gene: .
V gene: TRBV29-1
CDR3 DNA: TGCAGCGTTGAAAGCCCGACAGATACGCAGTATTTT
CDR3 protein: CSVESPTDTQYF

clone size: .
CDR3 length: 15
J gene: TRBJ1-1
D gene: .
V gene: TRBV18
CDR3 DNA: TGTGCCAGCTCACCAGAGGCCGGATTGAACACTGAAGCTTTCTTT
CDR3 protein: CASSPEAGLNTEAFF

clone size: .
CDR3 length: 15
J gene: TRBJ1-1
D gene: .
V gene: TRBV7-2
CDR3 DNA: TGTGCCAGCAGCCTTGGGACACATGTGAACACTGAAGCTTTCTTT
CDR3 protein: CASSLGTHVNTEAFF

clone size: .
CDR3 length: 14
J gene: TRBJ2-7
D gene: .
V gene: TRBV19
CDR3 DNA: TGTGCCAGTAGTACCATACAGGGCCCCTACGAGCAGTACTTC
CDR3 protein: CASSTIQGPYEQYF

clone size: .
CDR3 length: 15
J gene: TRBJ2-7
D gene: TRBD1
V gene: TRBV28
CDR3 DNA: TGTGCCATTTATCCCGGGACAGGACCCCCCTACGAGCAGTACTTC
CDR3 protein: CAIYPGTGPPYEQYF

clone size: once
CDR3 length: 15
J gene: TRBJ2-7
D gene: TRBD2
V gene: TRBV5-5
CDR3 DNA: TGTGCCAGCAGCTTGAGACTAGCGGGGATCTACGAGCAGTACTTC
CDR3 protein: CASSLRLAGIYEQYF

clone size: .
CDR3 length: 15
J gene: TRBJ1-5
D gene: TRBD1
V gene: TRBV6-1
CDR3 DNA: TGTGCCAGCGGGCAGGGGGCTTGGAGCAATCAGCCCCAGCATTTT
CDR3 protein: CASGQGAWSNQPQHF

clone size: .
CDR3 length: 14
J gene: TRBJ2-2
D gene: .
V gene: TRBV19
CDR3 DNA: TGTGCCAGTAGGGGTTGGAGGGGCACCGGGGAGCTGTTTTTT
CDR3 protein: CASRGWRGTGELFF

clone size: .
CDR3 length: 18
J gene: TRBJ2-7
D gene: TRBD2
V gene: TRBV4-2
CDR3 DNA: TGTGCCAGCAGCCAAGTAGGGACTAGCGGGAGAGTATCCTACGAGCAGTACTTC
CDR3 protein: CASSQVGTSGRVSYEQYF

clone size: few
CDR3 length: 16
J gene: TRBJ2-5
D gene: TRBD1
V gene: TRBV5-1
CDR3 DNA: TGCGCCAGCAGCAATGGGGACAGGGGACTCCAAGAGACCCAGTACTTC
CDR3 protein: CASSNGDRGLQETQYF

clone size: .
CDR3 length: 12
J gene: TRBJ2-1
D gene: .
V gene: TRBV18
CDR3 DNA: TGTGCCAGCTCACAATCCGGGTCTAAGCAGTTCTTC
CDR3 protein: CASSQSGSKQFF

clone size: .
CDR3 length: 15
J gene: TRBJ1-1
D gene: .
V gene: TRBV7-8
CDR3 DNA: TGTGCCAGCAGCTTAGCCCCTCAGATGAACACTGAAGCTTTCTTT
CDR3 protein: CASSLAPQMNTEAFF

clone size: .
CDR3 length: 14
J gene: TRBJ2-1
D gene: .
V gene: TRBV7-8
CDR3 DNA: TGTGCCAGCAGCTTAGTGTCCGGGAAAATGGAGCAGTTCTTC
CDR3 protein: CASSLVSGKMEQFF